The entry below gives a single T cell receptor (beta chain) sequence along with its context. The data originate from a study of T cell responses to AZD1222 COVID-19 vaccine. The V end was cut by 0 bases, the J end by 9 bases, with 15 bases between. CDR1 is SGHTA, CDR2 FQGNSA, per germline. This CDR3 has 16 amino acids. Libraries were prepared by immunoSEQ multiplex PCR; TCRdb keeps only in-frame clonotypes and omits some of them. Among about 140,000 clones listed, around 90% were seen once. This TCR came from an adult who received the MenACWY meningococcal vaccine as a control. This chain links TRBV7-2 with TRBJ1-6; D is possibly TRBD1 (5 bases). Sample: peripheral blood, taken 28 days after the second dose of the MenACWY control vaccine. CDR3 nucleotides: TGTGCCAGCAGCTTAGCAGGGGCCCTTTTGGGTTCACCCCTCCACTTT. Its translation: CASSLAGALLGSPLHF.